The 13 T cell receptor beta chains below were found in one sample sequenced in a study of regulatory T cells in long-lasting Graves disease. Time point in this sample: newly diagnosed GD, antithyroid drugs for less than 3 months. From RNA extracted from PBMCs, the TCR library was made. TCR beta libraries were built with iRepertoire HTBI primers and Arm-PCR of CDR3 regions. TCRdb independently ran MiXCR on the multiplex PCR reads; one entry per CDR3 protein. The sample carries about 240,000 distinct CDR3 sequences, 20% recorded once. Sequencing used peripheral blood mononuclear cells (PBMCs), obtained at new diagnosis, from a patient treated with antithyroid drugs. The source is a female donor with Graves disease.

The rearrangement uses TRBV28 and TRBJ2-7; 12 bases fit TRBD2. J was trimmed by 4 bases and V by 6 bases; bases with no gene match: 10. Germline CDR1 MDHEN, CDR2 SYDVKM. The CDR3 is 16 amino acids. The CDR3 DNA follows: TGTGCCAGCAGCTCCCTAGCGACTAGCGGGGGATACGAGCAGTACTTC. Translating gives CASSSLATSGGYEQYF.

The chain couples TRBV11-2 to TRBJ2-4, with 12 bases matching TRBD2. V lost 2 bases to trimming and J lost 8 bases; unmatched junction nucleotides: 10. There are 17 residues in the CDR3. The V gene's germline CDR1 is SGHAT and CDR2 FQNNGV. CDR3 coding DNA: TGTGCCAGCAGCTTACTAGCGGGGGGGCCCACTAGGGACATTCAGTACTTC. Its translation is CASSLLAGGPTRDIQYF.

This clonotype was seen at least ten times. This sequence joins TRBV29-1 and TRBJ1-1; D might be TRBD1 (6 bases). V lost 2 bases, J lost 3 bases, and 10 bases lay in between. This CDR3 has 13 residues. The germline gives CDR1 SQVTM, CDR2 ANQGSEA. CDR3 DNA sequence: TGCAGCGTTGAATTGGGGGCATACACTGAAGCTTTCTTT. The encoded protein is CSVELGAYTEAFF. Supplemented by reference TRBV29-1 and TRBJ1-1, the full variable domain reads SAVISQKPSRDICQRGTSLTIQCQVDSQVTMMFWYRQQPGQSLTLIATANQGSEATYESGFVIDKFPISRPNLTFSTLTVSNMSPEDSSIYLCSVELGAYTEAFFGQGTRLTVV.

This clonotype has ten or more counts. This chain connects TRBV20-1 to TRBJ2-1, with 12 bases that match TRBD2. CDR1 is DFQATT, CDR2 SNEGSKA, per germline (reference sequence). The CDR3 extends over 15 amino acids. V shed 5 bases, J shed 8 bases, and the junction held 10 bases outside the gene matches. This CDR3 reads CSAPSGRAVLDEQFF. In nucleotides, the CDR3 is TGCAGTGCTCCTAGCGGGAGGGCCGTTTTGGATGAGCAGTTCTTC.

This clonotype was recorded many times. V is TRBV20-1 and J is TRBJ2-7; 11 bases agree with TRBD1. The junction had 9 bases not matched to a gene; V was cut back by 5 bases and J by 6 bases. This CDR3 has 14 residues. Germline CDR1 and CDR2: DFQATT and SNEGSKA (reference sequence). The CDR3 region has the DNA TGCAGTGCTCGCCCCTCCGGGACAGGGGGCGAGCAGTACTTC. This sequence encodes CSARPSGTGGEQYF.

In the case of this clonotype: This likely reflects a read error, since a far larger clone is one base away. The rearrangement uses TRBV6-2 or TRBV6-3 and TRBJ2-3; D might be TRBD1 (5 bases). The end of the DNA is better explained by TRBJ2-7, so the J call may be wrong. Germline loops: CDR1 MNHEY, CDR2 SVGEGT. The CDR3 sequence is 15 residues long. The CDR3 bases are TGTGCCAGCAGTTACTACACTCAAATGGACAATGAGCAGTACTTC. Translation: CASSYYTQMDNEQYF.

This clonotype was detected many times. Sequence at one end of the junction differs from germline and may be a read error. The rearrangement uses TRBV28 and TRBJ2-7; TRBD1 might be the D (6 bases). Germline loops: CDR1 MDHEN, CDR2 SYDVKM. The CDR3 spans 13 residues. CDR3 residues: CASSVTSGTNTTF. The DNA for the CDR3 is TGTGCCAGCAGTGTAACATCCGGGACAAACACTACATTC.

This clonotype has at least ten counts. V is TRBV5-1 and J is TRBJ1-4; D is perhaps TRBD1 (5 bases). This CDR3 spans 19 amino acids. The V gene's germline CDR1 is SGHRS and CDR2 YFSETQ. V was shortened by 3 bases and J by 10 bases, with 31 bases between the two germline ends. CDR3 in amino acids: CASSSESGPRVEVVGKLFF. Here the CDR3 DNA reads TGCGCCAGCAGCTCAGAATCAGGGCCCAGGGTTGAGGTCGTTGGAAAACTGTTTTTT.

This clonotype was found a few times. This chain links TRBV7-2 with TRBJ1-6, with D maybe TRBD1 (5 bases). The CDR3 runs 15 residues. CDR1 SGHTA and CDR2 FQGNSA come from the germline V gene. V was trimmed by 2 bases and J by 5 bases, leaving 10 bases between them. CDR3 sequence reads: CASSLSGTDNSPLHF. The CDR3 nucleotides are TGTGCCAGCAGCTTATCCGGGACGGATAATTCACCCCTCCACTTT.

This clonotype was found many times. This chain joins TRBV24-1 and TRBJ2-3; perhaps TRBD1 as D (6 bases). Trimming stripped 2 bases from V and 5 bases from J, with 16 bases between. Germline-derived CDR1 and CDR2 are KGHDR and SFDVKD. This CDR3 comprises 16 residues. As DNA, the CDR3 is TGTGCCACCAGTGATTGGGACCGTTTAGGGGGAGATACGCAGTATTTT. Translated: CATSDWDRLGGDTQYF.

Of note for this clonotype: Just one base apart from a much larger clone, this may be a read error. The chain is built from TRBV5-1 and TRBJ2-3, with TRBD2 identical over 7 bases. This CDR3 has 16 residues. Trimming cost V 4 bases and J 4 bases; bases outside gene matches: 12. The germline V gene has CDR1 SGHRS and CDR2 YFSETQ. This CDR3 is CASSQSFLRESDTQYF. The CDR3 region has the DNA TGCGCCAGCAGCCAAAGTTTCCTGCGGGAGTCAGATACGCAGTATTTT.

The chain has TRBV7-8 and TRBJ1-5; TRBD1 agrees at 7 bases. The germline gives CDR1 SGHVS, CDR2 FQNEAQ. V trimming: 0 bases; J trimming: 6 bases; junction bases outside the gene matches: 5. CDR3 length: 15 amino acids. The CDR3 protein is CASSLAIGGGQPQHF. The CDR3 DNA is TGTGCCAGCAGCTTAGCGATAGGGGGCGGTCAGCCCCAGCATTTT.

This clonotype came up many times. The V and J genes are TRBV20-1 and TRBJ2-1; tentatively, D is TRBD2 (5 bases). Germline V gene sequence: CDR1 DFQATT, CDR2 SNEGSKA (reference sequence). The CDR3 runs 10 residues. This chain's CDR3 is CSLLGDEQFF. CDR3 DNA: TGCAGCCTACTAGGAGATGAGCAGTTCTTC.